This entry concerns a single T cell receptor beta chain. What it binds is not known. The data originate from a study of cytomegalovirus exposure and HLA in healthy donors. Study-wide findings and caveats: Most TCR sequences showed up rarely, but some public TCRs showed up in many donors.

PCR used 60 Vbeta primers and 13 Jbeta primers. Here immunoSEQ multiplex PCR was the method, and the copy in TCRdb shows in-frame clones only, minus some. This table holds about 140,000 clones, roughly 73% found once. The clonotype was recovered from a man aged 40-55 years in good health and CMV-seronegative. What was sequenced was PBMCs.

The CDR3 nucleotides read TGCAGCGTTGAGGTACAGTCTAACTATGGCTACACCTTC. Its protein is CSVEVQSNYGYTF. This chain uses TRBV29-1 with TRBJ1-2; D call uncertain. The V end lost 3 bases, the J end lost 0 bases, and 8 bases lay between the germline ends. The CDR3 has 13 amino acids. The germline V gene encodes CDR1 SQVTM and CDR2 ANQGSEA.